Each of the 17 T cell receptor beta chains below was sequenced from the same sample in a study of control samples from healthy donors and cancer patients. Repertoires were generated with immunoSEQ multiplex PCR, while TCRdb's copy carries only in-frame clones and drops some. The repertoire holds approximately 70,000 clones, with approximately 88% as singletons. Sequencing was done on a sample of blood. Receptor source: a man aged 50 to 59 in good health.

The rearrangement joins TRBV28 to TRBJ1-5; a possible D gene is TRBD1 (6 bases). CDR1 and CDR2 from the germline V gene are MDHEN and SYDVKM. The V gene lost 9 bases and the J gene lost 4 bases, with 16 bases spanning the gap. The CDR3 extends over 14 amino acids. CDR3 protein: CASSGTRTNQPQHF. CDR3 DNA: TGTGCCAGTTCCGGGACACGTACTAATCAGCCCCAGCATTTT.

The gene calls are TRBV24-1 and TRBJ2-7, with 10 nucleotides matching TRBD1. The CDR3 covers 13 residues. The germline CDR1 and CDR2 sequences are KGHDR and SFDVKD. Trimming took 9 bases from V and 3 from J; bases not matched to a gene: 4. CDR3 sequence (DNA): TGTGCCACCGGGACAGGGGACCGCTACGAGCAGTACTTC. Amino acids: CATGTGDRYEQYF.

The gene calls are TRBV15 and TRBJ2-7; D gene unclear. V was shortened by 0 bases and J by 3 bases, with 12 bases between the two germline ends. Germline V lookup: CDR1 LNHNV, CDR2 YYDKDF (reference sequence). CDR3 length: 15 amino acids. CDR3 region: CATSRDGVGGYEQYF. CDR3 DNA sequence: TGTGCCACCAGCAGAGATGGGGTAGGCGGCTACGAGCAGTACTTC.

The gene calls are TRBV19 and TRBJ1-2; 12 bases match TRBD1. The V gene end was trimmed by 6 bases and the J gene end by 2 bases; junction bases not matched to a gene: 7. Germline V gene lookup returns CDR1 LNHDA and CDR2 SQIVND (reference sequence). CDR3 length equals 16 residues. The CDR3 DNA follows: TGTGCCAGTAGACCTCGTGGGACAGGGGGCAACTATGGCTACACCTTC. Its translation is CASRPRGTGGNYGYTF.

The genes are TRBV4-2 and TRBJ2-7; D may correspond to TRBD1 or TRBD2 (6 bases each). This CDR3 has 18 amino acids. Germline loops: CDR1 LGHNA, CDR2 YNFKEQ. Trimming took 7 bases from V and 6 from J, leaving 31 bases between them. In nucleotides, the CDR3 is TGTGCCAGCACTCCTGTCGCGACGGGGGCAGGCCCGACGGGCGAGCAGTACTTC. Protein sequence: CASTPVATGAGPTGEQYF.

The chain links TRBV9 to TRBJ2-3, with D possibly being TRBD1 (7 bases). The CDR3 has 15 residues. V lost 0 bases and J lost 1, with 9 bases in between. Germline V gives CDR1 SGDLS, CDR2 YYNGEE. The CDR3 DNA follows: TGTGCCAGCAGCGTAGGCGGGACAGGCACAGATACGCAGTATTTT. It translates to CASSVGGTGTDTQYF.

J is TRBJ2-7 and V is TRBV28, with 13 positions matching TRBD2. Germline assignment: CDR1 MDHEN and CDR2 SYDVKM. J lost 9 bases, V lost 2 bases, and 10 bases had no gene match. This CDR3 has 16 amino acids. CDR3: CASSLAGLAGVVGQYF. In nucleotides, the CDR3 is TGTGCCAGCAGTTTAGCAGGACTAGCGGGAGTAGTCGGGCAGTACTTC.

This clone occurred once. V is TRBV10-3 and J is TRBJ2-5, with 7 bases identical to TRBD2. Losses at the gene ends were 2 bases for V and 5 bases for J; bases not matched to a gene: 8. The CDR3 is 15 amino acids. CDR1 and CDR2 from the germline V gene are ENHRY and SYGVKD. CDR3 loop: CAISERASGGETQYF. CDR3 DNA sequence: TGTGCCATCAGTGAGAGGGCTAGCGGTGGGGAGACCCAGTACTTC.

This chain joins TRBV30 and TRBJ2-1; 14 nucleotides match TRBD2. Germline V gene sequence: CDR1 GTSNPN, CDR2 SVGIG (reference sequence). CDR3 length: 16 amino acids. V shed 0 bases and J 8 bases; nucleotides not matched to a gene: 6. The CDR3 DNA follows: TGTGCCTGGAGTGTAGGGACTAGCGGGAGTCTGGATGAGCAGTTCTTC. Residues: CAWSVGTSGSLDEQFF. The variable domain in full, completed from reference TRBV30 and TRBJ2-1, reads SQTIHQWPATLVQPVGSPLSLECTVEGTSNPNLYWYRQAAGRGLQLLFYSVGIGQISSEVPQNLSASRPQDRQFILSSKKLLLSDSGFYLCAWSVGTSGSLDEQFFGPGTRLTVL.

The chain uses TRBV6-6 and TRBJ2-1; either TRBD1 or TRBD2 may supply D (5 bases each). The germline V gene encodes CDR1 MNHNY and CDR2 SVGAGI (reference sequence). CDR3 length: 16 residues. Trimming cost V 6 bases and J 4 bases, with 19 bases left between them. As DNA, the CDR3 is TGTGCCAGCAGCCAGGGAGTGGGTCGAAATTACAATGAGCAGTTCTTC. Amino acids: CASSQGVGRNYNEQFF.

The CDR3 DNA is TGTGCCAGCAGGGATCTAGCGCGGTACGAGCAGTACTTC. This gives the protein CASRDLARYEQYF. The chain has TRBV6-5 and TRBJ2-7, with D possibly TRBD2 on 6 matching bases. V was cut by 6 bases and J by 4 bases, with 13 bases left in between. This CDR3 spans 13 amino acids. The germline V gene encodes CDR1 MNHEY and CDR2 SVGAGI.

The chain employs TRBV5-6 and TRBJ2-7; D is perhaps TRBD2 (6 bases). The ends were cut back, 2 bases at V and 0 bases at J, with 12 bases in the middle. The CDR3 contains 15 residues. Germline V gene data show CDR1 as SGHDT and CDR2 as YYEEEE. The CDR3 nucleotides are TGTGCCAGCAGCTTTTCCAGCGGGTTCTCCTACGAGCAGTACTTC. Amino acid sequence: CASSFSSGFSYEQYF.

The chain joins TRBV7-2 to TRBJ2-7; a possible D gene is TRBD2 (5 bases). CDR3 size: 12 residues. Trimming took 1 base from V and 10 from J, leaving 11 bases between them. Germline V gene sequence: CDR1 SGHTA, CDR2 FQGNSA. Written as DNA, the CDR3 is TGTGCCAGCAGCTTAGATGGCGGGCCCCAGTACTTC. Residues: CASSLDGGPQYF.

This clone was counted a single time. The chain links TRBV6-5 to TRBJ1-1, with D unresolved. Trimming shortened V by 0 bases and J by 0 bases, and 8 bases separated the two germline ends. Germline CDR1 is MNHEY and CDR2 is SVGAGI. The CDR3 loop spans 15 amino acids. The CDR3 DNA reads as TGTGCCAGCAGTTACTCGAAAACACTGAACACTGAAGCTTTCTTT. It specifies CASSYSKTLNTEAFF.

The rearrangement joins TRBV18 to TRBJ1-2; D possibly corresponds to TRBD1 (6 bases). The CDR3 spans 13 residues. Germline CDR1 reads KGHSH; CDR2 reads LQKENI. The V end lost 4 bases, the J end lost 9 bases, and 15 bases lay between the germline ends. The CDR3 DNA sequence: TGTGCCAGCTCACTGGAGGACAGCCGGCGCTACACCTTC. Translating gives CASSLEDSRRYTF.

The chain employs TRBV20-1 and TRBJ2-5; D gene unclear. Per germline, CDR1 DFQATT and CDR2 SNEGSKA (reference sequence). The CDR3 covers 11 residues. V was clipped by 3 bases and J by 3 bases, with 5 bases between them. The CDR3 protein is CSASGEETQYF. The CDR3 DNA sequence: TGCAGTGCTAGTGGGGAAGAGACCCAGTACTTC.

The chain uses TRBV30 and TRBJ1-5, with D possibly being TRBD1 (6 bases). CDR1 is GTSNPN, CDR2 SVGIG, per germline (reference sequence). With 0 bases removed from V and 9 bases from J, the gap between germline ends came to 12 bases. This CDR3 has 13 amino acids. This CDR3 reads CAWSVGGRGPQHF. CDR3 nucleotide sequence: TGTGCCTGGAGTGTAGGGGGGCGAGGGCCCCAGCATTTT.